One sample yielded the 24 T cell receptor delta chains listed below, sequenced in a study of Vδ1+ human thymocytes. Extracted RNA was reverse transcribed into cDNA. The CDR3 regions were amplified by multiplex PCR from V-gene primers to a constant-region primer. TCRdb re-called clones from the multiplex PCR reads via CATT. The data contain around 76,000 delta-chain clones, around 32% of them singletons. Study-wide findings and caveats: Highly polyclonal TRG and TRD repertoires with Gaussian CDR3 length distributions appeared in thymus.

For these TCRs, the target antigens are not known. Specimen: Vdelta1+ gamma-delta thymocytes from the thymus. Stated subset: FACS-sorted CD3+ TCRalphabeta- TCRVdelta1+ TCRVdelta2- thymocytes. Receptors were obtained from a boy younger than two who had congenital heart surgery.

The genes are TRDV1 and TRDJ1; TRDD3 agrees at 9 bases. CDR3 length: 19 amino acids. From germline, CDR1 is TSWWSYY and CDR2 QGS. The V segment lost 1 base and the J segment 10 bases; nucleotides outside the gene matches: 22. CDR3 residues: CALGERESNTPLGDLTLIF. CDR3 sequence (DNA): TGTGCTCTTGGGGAACGGGAGTCGAACACCCCCCTGGGGGATCTAACACTCATCTTT.

The genes are TRDV1 and TRDJ1, with a weak D call TRDD2 (5 bases). V was shortened by 2 bases and J by 1 base, with 17 bases between the two germline ends. The CDR3 sequence is 17 residues long. The germline V gene has CDR1 TSWWSYY and CDR2 QGS. CDR3 loop: CALGECWPTGVTDKLIF. The CDR3 DNA reads as TGTGCTCTTGGGGAATGTTGGCCTACAGGCGTCACCGATAAACTCATCTTT.

A few counts support this clone. This chain connects TRDV1 to TRDJ1, with 8 nucleotides matching TRDD3. The V and J ends lost 1 base and 0 bases, in that order; junction bases with no gene match: 13. Germline loops: CDR1 TSWWSYY, CDR2 QGS. This CDR3 comprises 19 residues. This chain's CDR3 is CALGEQAFFLGEYTDKLIF. The DNA of the CDR3 is TGTGCTCTTGGGGAACAGGCCTTTTTTCTGGGGGAGTACACCGATAAACTCATCTTT.

This clone was detected only a few times. The rearrangement links TRDV1 to TRDJ1, with D possibly TRDD3 on 7 matching bases. Germline V gene sequence: CDR1 TSWWSYY, CDR2 QGS. The V gene lost 4 bases and the J gene lost 0 bases, with 27 bases spanning the gap. The CDR3 runs to 20 residues. Here the CDR3 DNA reads TGTGCTCTTGGGGGATTCCTAAAATTAGACTGGGGAGGGTACACCGATAAACTCATCTTT. This encodes CALGGFLKLDWGGYTDKLIF.

J is TRDJ1 and V is TRDV1; TRDD2 is a possible D gene (9 bases). The V end was cut by 1 base, the J end by 0 bases, with 33 bases between. The CDR3 runs to 23 residues. Germline V gene lookup returns CDR1 TSWWSYY and CDR2 QGS. The CDR3 spells CALGERCLPTQACGGFDTDKLIF. The CDR3 bases are TGTGCTCTTGGGGAACGATGCCTTCCTACGCAAGCCTGTGGGGGATTTGACACCGATAAACTCATCTTT.

The V and J genes are TRDV1 and TRDJ1, with 11 nucleotides matching TRDD3. Per germline, CDR1 TSWWSYY and CDR2 QGS. Trimming removed 0 bases from V and 4 bases from J; junction bases left unmatched: 19. The CDR3 is 21 amino acids. CDR3 residues: CALGELPSYLRWGIRGDKLIF. CDR3 nucleotide sequence: TGTGCTCTTGGGGAACTGCCTTCCTACCTGAGGTGGGGGATACGGGGCGATAAACTCATCTTT.

The rearrangement joins TRDV2 to TRDJ1; 12 bases fit TRDD3. This CDR3 contains 21 residues. Germline V gene lookup returns CDR1 GEAIGNYY and CDR2 EKD. V trimming: 5 bases; J trimming: 1 base; junction bases outside the gene matches: 22. The CDR3 loop reads CACVLLGAYWGIPLLTDKLIF. For the CDR3, the DNA is TGTGCCTGTGTCCTTCTGGGCGCCTACTGGGGGATACCGCTCCTCACCGATAAACTCATCTTT.

The chain employs TRDV1 and TRDJ1, with 10 nucleotides matching TRDD3. CDR1 TSWWSYY and CDR2 QGS come from the germline V gene. The CDR3 runs to 22 residues. With 2 bases clipped from V and 2 bases from J, the junction kept 23 bases outside the gene matches. Written as DNA, the CDR3 is TGTGCTCTTGGGGAATGCGTGACTCAACAATTACTGGGGGATCTGGCAACCGATAAACTCATCTTT. Protein product: CALGECVTQQLLGDLATDKLIF.

J is TRDJ1 and V is TRDV1; a possible D gene is TRDD3 (5 bases). There are 20 residues in the CDR3. Trimming removed 3 bases from V and 0 bases from J, with 26 bases in between. Germline V gene data show CDR1 as TSWWSYY and CDR2 as QGS. CDR3: CALGDLSGRRGPLYTDKLIF. DNA for the CDR3: TGTGCTCTTGGGGATCTTTCCGGTCGAAGGGGACCCTTGTACACCGATAAACTCATCTTT.

This rearrangement joins TRDV1 to TRDJ1; TRDD3 is a possible D gene (6 bases). Germline CDR1 reads TSWWSYY; CDR2 reads QGS. V was pared by 4 bases and J by 2 bases, with 35 bases between. This CDR3 spans 22 amino acids. Here the CDR3 DNA reads TGTGCTCTTGGGGGTTCCGCGGCGGGGCCCGCTTTGAATGGGGGGCTAACCGATAAACTCATCTTT. It is translated as CALGGSAAGPALNGGLTDKLIF.

The chain uses TRDV1 and TRDJ1; TRDD3 is a possible D gene (6 bases). Trimming cost V 4 bases and J 0 bases, with 15 bases left between them. This CDR3 has 16 residues. Germline CDR1 is TSWWSYY and CDR2 is QGS. The CDR3 loop reads CALGGPGWGHTDKLIF. The CDR3 nucleotides read TGTGCTCTTGGGGGGCCCGGCTGGGGACACACCGATAAACTCATCTTT.

The gene calls are TRDV2 and TRDJ1; D possibly corresponds to TRDD3 (6 bases). There are 14 residues in the CDR3. Germline V gives CDR1 GEAIGNYY, CDR2 EKD. The V end lost 5 bases, the J end lost 3 bases, and 15 bases lay between the germline ends. The CDR3 loop is CACGGVGDSDKLIF. CDR3 nucleotides: TGTGCCTGTGGGGGGGTTGGGGATTCCGATAAACTCATCTTT.

The chain couples TRDV1 to TRDJ1, with 13 bases lining up with TRDD3. This CDR3 spans 23 amino acids. The germline V gene encodes CDR1 TSWWSYY and CDR2 QGS. Trimming cost V 0 bases and J 0 bases; bases outside gene matches: 19. The DNA of the CDR3 is TGTGCTCTTGGGGAACTGGTACCGGGCCCGTACTGGGGGATACGCCAGTACACCGATAAACTCATCTTT. Translation: CALGELVPGPYWGIRQYTDKLIF.

This clone was observed a few times. The chain employs TRDV1 and TRDJ1, with 12 bases fitting TRDD3. CDR3 length: 28 amino acids. The germline V gene encodes CDR1 TSWWSYY and CDR2 QGS. V shed 0 bases, J shed 0 bases, and the junction held 35 bases outside the gene matches. The CDR3 DNA reads as TGTGCTCTTGGGGAACTCTCGCCCGTTATGACCTGGGGGATACGGGGGCTCCACCCCGGGACCGACACCGATAAACTCATCTTT. Translated, it gives CALGELSPVMTWGIRGLHPGTDTDKLIF.

The rearrangement joins TRDV1 to TRDJ1, with D perhaps TRDD2 (6 bases). This CDR3 has 18 amino acids. V was pared by 0 bases and J by 5 bases, with 22 bases between. Germline CDR1 is TSWWSYY and CDR2 is QGS. Here the CDR3 DNA reads TGTGCTCTTGGGGAACTAGCTCCTACGGGGGTTGGTTGGGATAAACTCATCTTT. This translates into CALGELAPTGVGWDKLIF.

Comment on this clone: A junction end diverges from the germline sequence, so it may reflect a read error. The V gene is TRDV2, the J gene TRDJ1, with 13 positions matching TRDD3. CDR3 size: 20 residues. Germline CDR1 GEAIGNYY, CDR2 EKD. This CDR3 is CATVGGPLLGDTRCTYKLIF. In DNA form, the CDR3 reads TGTGCCACCGTGGGTGGTCCCTTACTGGGGGATACGCGTTGCACCTATAAACTCATCTTT.

The V call is TRDV1, the J call TRDJ1; 13 bases match TRDD3. The V and J ends lost 2 bases and 3 bases, in that order; junction bases with no gene match: 18. The CDR3 is 21 amino acids. Germline assignment: CDR1 TSWWSYY and CDR2 QGS. This CDR3 is CALGEEGPSFTGGYVADKLIF. CDR3 DNA sequence: TGTGCTCTTGGGGAAGAAGGGCCTTCCTTTACTGGGGGATACGTCGCCGATAAACTCATCTTT.

The chain links TRDV1 to TRDJ1, with 10 bases lining up with TRDD3. This CDR3 comprises 19 residues. Germline V gene lookup returns CDR1 TSWWSYY and CDR2 QGS. V was clipped by 3 bases and J by 3 bases; unmatched bases: 16. The CDR3 coding sequence is TGTGCTCTTGGGGAGTCCCCATTGGGCTGGGGGATAATCGCCGATAAACTCATCTTT. Amino acid sequence: CALGESPLGWGIIADKLIF.

V usage is TRDV1 and J usage is TRDJ1; D may match TRDD2 or TRDD3 (5 bases each). Per germline, CDR1 TSWWSYY and CDR2 QGS. V was clipped by 5 bases and J by 0 bases, with 19 bases between them. The CDR3 length is 17 residues. The CDR3 sequence: CALGTLRTGKNTDKLIF. CDR3 coding DNA: TGTGCTCTTGGGACCCTTCGCACGGGGAAAAACACCGATAAACTCATCTTT.

The gene calls are TRDV1 and TRDJ1; 10 bases are shared with TRDD3. CDR1 and CDR2 (germline): TSWWSYY, QGS. With 3 bases clipped from V and 0 bases from J, the junction kept 10 bases outside the gene matches. The CDR3 is 18 amino acids. This CDR3 is CALGDGRYWGIYTDKLIF. The CDR3 DNA is TGTGCTCTTGGGGACGGGAGGTACTGGGGGATTTACACCGATAAACTCATCTTT.

The chain joins TRDV1 to TRDJ1, with 9 bases lining up with TRDD3. The CDR3 consists of 26 residues. V shed 2 bases and J 0 bases; nucleotides not matched to a gene: 34. Germline CDR1 TSWWSYY, CDR2 QGS. The CDR3 here is CALGESSFPELNWGTFHFNHTDKLIF. The CDR3 nucleotides are TGTGCTCTTGGGGAAAGTTCCTTCCCCGAACTTAACTGGGGGACATTCCACTTTAATCACACCGATAAACTCATCTTT.

This clone has a handful of counts. V and J are TRDV1 and TRDJ1; TRDD3 matches at 10 bases. Trimming cost V 1 base and J 6 bases; bases outside gene matches: 23. Germline lookup yields CDR1 TSWWSYY and CDR2 QGS. The CDR3 runs 21 residues. CDR3 in DNA: TGTGCTCTTGGGGAACGTCTTCCTACTTTGGGGGATACAGGTCGTTTTAATAAACTCATCTTT. Its protein product is CALGERLPTLGDTGRFNKLIF.

This clone appeared a few times. The V gene is TRDV1, the J gene TRDJ1; 7 bases fit TRDD3. This CDR3 spans 20 amino acids. The ends lost 2 bases at V and 0 bases at J; junction bases unmatched: 18. Germline values: CDR1 TSWWSYY, CDR2 QGS. DNA of the CDR3: TGTGCTCTTGGGGAAAAGGGGGTATCCACGCTGGGGGTCTACACCGATAAACTCATCTTT. Residues: CALGEKGVSTLGVYTDKLIF.

The chain links TRDV1 to TRDJ1, with a possible D match to TRDD2 (6 bases). V lost 4 bases to trimming and J lost 1 base, with 13 bases between them. Per germline, CDR1 TSWWSYY and CDR2 QGS. This CDR3 has 15 amino acids. CDR3 coding DNA: TGTGCTCTTGGGGGACTCCTACGCGGCACCGATAAACTCATCTTT. Translated: CALGGLLRGTDKLIF.